This record covers a single TCR beta chain. Antigen specificity is unknown. One end of the junction does not line up with germline, which may come from a read error. This sample is part of a study of CD8+CD57+ T cells in acquired aplastic anemia. At the level of the study: Sorted CD4+ and CD8+ cell DNA averaged about 3 ug. On average, healthy donors gave about 11 million reads for CD4+ cells. Overall study findings and caveats: Overlap between patients and controls comprised about 28 CD8+ CDR3 sequences.

Investigators profiled TCR beta VDJ and CDR3 from genomic DNA template. TCRdb recomputed calls from the reads with MiXCR, one row per CDR3 protein. Altogether roughly 64,000 distinct CDR3 sequences are present, less than 65% being singletons, with the ten largest covering less than 2.5%. The CDR3 is 17 residues long. Germline values: CDR1 SGHTA, CDR2 FQGTGA. This TCR was sampled from a human donor in good health, serving as a control. The sample comprised sorted CD4+, CD8+, or CD8+CD57+ T cells (not recorded which) from PBMCs. This chain uses TRBV7-3 with TRBJ2-3, with TRBD2 matching 11 bases. CDR3 in amino acids: CASSLTYSGTSGSTQYF. The CDR3 DNA follows: TGTGCCAGCAGCCTAACCTATAGCGGGACTAGCGGCTCTACGCAGTATTTT.